This T cell receptor (beta chain) comes out of a study of early T cells in non-severe SARS-CoV-2 infection. Overall study context: Unsorted whole blood bulk RNA was sequenced, with unpaired chains.

The TCR library protocol was used to attach unique molecular identifiers. These identifiers were attached to individual cDNA molecules. One entry per CDR3 protein results from TCRdb running MiXCR on the 5' RACE reads. The sample contains under 45,000 distinct CDR3 sequences, approximately 8.7% of which appear only once. A remark on this clonotype: Its cognate antigen is unknown.

The CDR3 has 15 amino acids. V was trimmed by 3 bases and J by 0 bases, leaving 11 bases between them. CDR1 is SGHRS, CDR2 YFSETQ, per germline. Notes on the study in general: VDJdb matching favored anti-spike CD8 responses, missing private and CD4 specificities.

This clonotype originated in an adult who was a healthcare worker with PCR-confirmed SARS-CoV-2 infection or an uninfected control (not recorded which). The sequences come from whole blood, collected at baseline. This chain connects TRBV5-1 to TRBJ2-3; weak D call: TRBD1 (5 bases). CDR3 nucleotide sequence: TGCGCCAGCAGCTCTTCGACAGCTAGCACAGATACGCAGTATTTT. It specifies CASSSSTASTDTQYF.